What follows are 5 T cell receptor beta chains derived from one specimen sequenced in a study of blood T cell repertoires in COVID-19 (dated by TCRdb to 2019 to 2021). The library was produced with the immunoSEQ multiplex PCR assay. Entries here come from immuneACCESS through TCRdb and include only in-frame sequences with V and J called. Some clones fail to appear in such tables; in the studies checked, an unresolved V gene covers under half of the shortfall, and the cause of the remainder is unknown. The sample profile shows 250,000 to 300,000 clones; roughly 89% of them were found once. The ten largest clones capture 3% of the sample. The specimen was peripheral blood. The receptor set was obtained from a woman in her 30s with active or convalescent COVID-19.

The chain links TRBV7-2 to TRBJ2-5; a possible D gene is TRBD2 (6 bases). The CDR3 contains 17 residues. The V end lost 2 bases, the J end lost 2 bases, and 18 bases lay between the germline ends. The germline gives CDR1 SGHTA, CDR2 FQGNSA. CDR3 in amino acids: CASSLTGGGAGQETQYF. In nucleotides, the CDR3 is TGTGCCAGCAGCTTAACGGGTGGAGGGGCGGGACAAGAGACCCAGTACTTC.

This rearrangement joins TRBV7-9 to TRBJ2-1; maybe TRBD1 (5 bases). The V and J ends lost 1 base and 9 bases respectively, with 7 bases between them. The V gene's germline CDR1 is SEHNR and CDR2 FQNEAQ (reference sequence). The CDR3 length is 12 residues. DNA for the CDR3: TGTGCCAGCAGCTTAGACAGGTTTGAGCAGTTCTTC. Protein sequence: CASSLDRFEQFF.

The gene calls are TRBV28 and TRBJ1-4; D uncertain. This CDR3 contains 14 residues. In germline, CDR1 is MDHEN, CDR2 SYDVKM. Trimming stripped 6 bases from V and 7 bases from J, with 15 bases between. The CDR3 DNA is TGTGCCAGCAGCGCTGGGGAGTCCGCTGAAAAACTGTTTTTT. This sequence encodes CASSAGESAEKLFF.

This clone was found a few times. The chain employs TRBV10-3 and TRBJ1-3; TRBD1 matches 9 bases. Germline trimming cut 0 bases from V and 0 bases from J; bases unmatched to any gene: 3. This CDR3 has 17 residues. The germline CDR1 and CDR2 sequences are ENHRY and SYGVKD. The CDR3 loop reads CAISESDRGSSGNTIYF. CDR3 nucleotide sequence: TGTGCCATCAGTGAGTCGGACAGGGGCAGCTCTGGAAACACCATATATTTT.

Points on this clone: This specimen includes other DNA sequences encoding the same CDR3. This sequence joins TRBV2 and TRBJ1-1, with TRBD1 matching over 7 bases. J gave up 3 bases and V 6 bases, and 7 bases lay outside the gene matches. Germline CDR1 SNHLY, CDR2 FYNNEI. The CDR3 contains 14 residues. CDR3 sequence: CASSRMTGYTEAFF. The CDR3, as DNA: TGTGCCAGCAGCCGAATGACAGGGTACACTGAAGCTTTCTTT.